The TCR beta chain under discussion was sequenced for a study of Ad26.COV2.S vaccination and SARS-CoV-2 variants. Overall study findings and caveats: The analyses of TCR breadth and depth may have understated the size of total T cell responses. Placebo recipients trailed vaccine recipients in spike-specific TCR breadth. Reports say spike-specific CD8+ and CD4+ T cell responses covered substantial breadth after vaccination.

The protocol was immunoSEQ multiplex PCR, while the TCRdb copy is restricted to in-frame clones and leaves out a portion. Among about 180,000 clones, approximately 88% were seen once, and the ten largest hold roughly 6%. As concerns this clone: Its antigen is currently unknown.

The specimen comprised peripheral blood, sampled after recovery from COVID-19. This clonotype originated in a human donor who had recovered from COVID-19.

The CDR3 loop reads CASSLIPAGGLDTQYF. For the CDR3, the DNA is TGTGCCAGCAGCTTAATTCCAGCGGGGGGGTTGGATACGCAGTATTTT. The chain carries TRBV7-3 and TRBJ2-3, with 10 bases identical to TRBD2. V dropped 1 base and J dropped 6; count of bases not matched to a gene: 7. Germline CDR1 and CDR2: SGHTA and FQGTGA. This CDR3 contains 16 residues.